The clone carrying this T cell receptor beta chain was counted a few times. What it binds is not known. These data originate in a study of identical twins. CDR3 length: 11 residues. Germline-derived CDR1 and CDR2 are DFQATT and SNEGSKA (reference sequence). V lost 6 bases and J 14 bases, leaving 19 bases between the germline ends. Findings and limits, study-wide: Out-of-frame alpha sequences common to twins exhibited an excess of low generation probability.

One entry per CDR3 protein results from TCRdb running MiXCR on the 5' RACE reads. Altogether 400,000 to 650,000 distinct CDR3 sequences are present, approximately 22% being singletons, with the ten largest covering roughly 0.91%. All donors were healthy Caucasians. This sample was also put to use in a study of T cells expressing NK-cell markers. That work states: The study drew TCR beta repertoires from sorted CD3+CD56+NKG2C+, CD3+CD56+NKG2C- and CD3+CD56-NKG2C+ T cells. The share of CD8+ T cells held by dominant NKG2C+ clonotypes was about 1.0-7.5% in more than 5 donors.

The sequencing input was CD4+ T cells sorted from blood. The sequence derives from a woman younger than 35 in good health. The chain is built from TRBV20-1 and TRBJ1-2; D unclear. In nucleotides, the CDR3 is TGCAGTGCCGGGGAAGGGCCCTGGGGAACCTTC. Its translation: CSAGEGPWGTF.